This T cell receptor (beta chain) was sequenced for a study of radiation and T cells in renal cell carcinoma. Study details: Nephrectomy followed 15 Gy stereotactic body radiation by 4 weeks.

Profiled with immunoSEQ multiplex PCR; TCRdb holds only in-frame clones, not every one. Of some 150,000 clones in the sample, about 88% are singletons; the top ten hold approximately 12%. Study-wide results and limits: Top tumor clonotypes rose in blood 2 weeks post-radiation, then contracted.

Concerning this clone: The antigen is not known.

Time point of the sample: baseline pretreatment blood. Treatment described: 15 Gy SBRT to primary tumor, nephrectomy 4 weeks later. Radiation-treated patients gave blood at baseline, week 2 and week 4. The patient's renal cell carcinoma had clear cell pathology. Germline lookup yields CDR1 LNHDA and CDR2 SQIVND (reference sequence). V shed 3 bases and J shed 0 bases, with 14 bases lying between them. This CDR3 has 16 amino acids. Source: blood, taken from a patient whose treatment included radiotherapy and nephrectomy. This chain connects TRBV19 to TRBJ1-1; D ambiguous. This receptor was obtained from a woman between 45 and 65 years old with renal cell carcinoma. The CDR3 nucleotides read TGTGCCAGTAGTATGGCTTGGGGAGGGATGAACACTGAAGCTTTCTTT. Translated, it gives CASSMAWGGMNTEAFF.